A selection of T cell receptor beta chains follows, all from one sample in a study of blood T cell repertoires in COVID-19. The assay was immunoSEQ multiplex PCR, and TCRdb's table has in-frame clones only and misses some. The profile covers approximately 82,000 clones, with 83% appearing a single time and 17% taken by the ten largest. The sequenced sample was peripheral blood. The receptors were sampled from a woman in her fifties or sixties with acute or convalescent COVID-19. CDR3s include the opening cysteine and the closing phenylalanine or tryptophan. D genes are given only for firm matches. For some rows the clone size is stated as once, few or many, or as a class when expanded; others skip it.

>TRBJ2-7|TRBV6-5|-|-
TGTGCCAGCAGCCGACCATTAGGGGTCGAGCAGTACTTC
CASSRPLGVEQYF
>TRBJ2-2|TRBV7-2|-|TRBD2
TGTGCCAGCAGCAAAATGCTAGCGGGGGACCACACCGGGGAGCTGTTTTTT
CASSKMLAGDHTGELFF
>TRBJ1-2|TRBV24-1|-|-
TGTGCCACCAGTGATACTACCAAGAGCTATGGCTACACCTTC
CATSDTTKSYGYTF
>TRBJ2-3|TRBV7-2|once|TRBD2
TGTGCCAGCAGCGGACCGGGACTAGCGGGAGCAACAGATACGCAGTATTTT
CASSGPGLAGATDTQYF
>TRBJ1-1|TRBV25-1|few|TRBD1
TGTGCCAGCAGCCCGTGGGACAGGGGGCGTCGGACTGAAGCTTTCTTT
CASSPWDRGRRTEAFF
>TRBJ1-1|TRBV7-9|-|-
TGTGCCAGCAGCTTAGCGGGAGTCAACACTGAAGCTTTCTTT
CASSLAGVNTEAFF
>TRBJ2-1|TRBV7-2|-|TRBD2
TGTGCCAGCAGCTTAGCTTGGACTAGATACAATGAGCAGTTCTTC
CASSLAWTRYNEQFF
>TRBJ2-5|TRBV7-9|-|TRBD2
TGTGCCAGCAGCCGGATAGCGGGAGTAGGCCAAGAGACCCAGTACTTC
CASSRIAGVGQETQYF
>TRBJ2-1|TRBV7-3|-|-
TGTGCCAGCAGCTGGGGGCGCCCCAGCTCCTACAATGAGCAGTTCTTC
CASSWGRPSSYNEQFF
>TRBJ2-4|TRBV10-1|-|TRBD2
TGCGCCATCCCCGGACCGGGGGGGGACATTCAGTACTTC
CAIPGPGGDIQYF
>TRBJ2-7|TRBV30|few|-
TGTGCCTGGAGTGTACAAACAGGGAACGAGCAGTACTTC
CAWSVQTGNEQYF
>TRBJ2-5|TRBV5-1|-|TRBD2
TGCGCCAGCAGCTTGGAACCGGGACTAGCGGGGGGCCGTGGCCAAGAGACCCAGTACTTC
CASSLEPGLAGGRGQETQYF
>TRBJ1-5|TRBV7-2|-|-
TGTGCCAGCAGCCAGGGGATGAGCAATCAGCCCCAGCATTTT
CASSQGMSNQPQHF
>TRBJ1-3|TRBV6-6|few|-
TGTGCCCACGGTTCTAAGGACAGCTCTGGAAACACCATATATTTT
CAHGSKDSSGNTIYF
>TRBJ2-7|TRBV7-9|-|-
TGTGCCAGCAGCCCCGTTAGCTCCTACGAGCAGTACTTC
CASSPVSSYEQYF
>TRBJ1-5|TRBV5-1|few|-
TGCGCCAGCAGCTTGGCCGGAGGTCCACTTCAGCCCCAGCATTTT
CASSLAGGPLQPQHF
>TRBJ2-2|TRBV4-3|few|TRBD1
TGCGCCAGCAGCCAAGGTGCCGGGACAGCGAACACCGGGGAGCTGTTTTTT
CASSQGAGTANTGELFF
>TRBJ2-3|TRBV7-2|-|-
TGTGCCAGCAGCTTCGCGGGTAGCACAGATACGCAGTATTTT
CASSFAGSTDTQYF
>TRBJ1-2|TRBV19|few|-
TGTGCCAGTAGTGAAGGGGTGTATGGCTACACCTTC
CASSEGVYGYTF
>TRBJ2-3|TRBV3-1/TRBV3-2|few|TRBD2
TGTGCCAGCAGCCAAATAGCGGGAGCCGCCGGTACGCAGTATTTT
CASSQIAGAAGTQYF
>TRBJ2-1|TRBV6-6|-|TRBD1
TGTGCCAGCAGTCAACGGACAGGGGACGGGGCTCCAAATGAGCAGTTCTTC
CASSQRTGDGAPNEQFF
>TRBJ2-3|TRBV30|-|TRBD2
TGTGCCTGGAGTGTTAGCGGGGGGGAATCTAGCACAGATACGCAGTATTTT
CAWSVSGGESSTDTQYF
>TRBJ1-5|TRBV20-1|-|-
TGCAGTGCTAGTGGGGCCCACGGCAATCAGCCCCAGCATTTT
CSASGAHGNQPQHF
>TRBJ2-5|TRBV5-4|-|TRBD2
TGTGCCAGCAGCTTTACTAGCGGGGGGGCCCCAGAGACCCAGTACTTC
CASSFTSGGAPETQYF
>TRBJ1-1|TRBV11-3|-|TRBD1
TGTGCCAGCAGTCCCCGGGACAGTACTGAAGCTTTCTTT
CASSPRDSTEAFF
>TRBJ1-4|TRBV4-3|-|-
TGCGCCAGCAGCCAAAACCAGGGGCGGAGTGAAAAACTGTTTTTT
CASSQNQGRSEKLFF
>TRBJ1-1|TRBV5-1|-|TRBD1
TGCGCCAGCAGCAGCGGACAGGTCCTCACTGAAGCTTTCTTT
CASSSGQVLTEAFF
>TRBJ1-2|TRBV6-5|-|-
TGTGCCAGCAGTTACGCGAACCAGGGAGGGTATGGCTACACCTTC
CASSYANQGGYGYTF
>TRBJ2-1|TRBV5-1|-|-
TGCGCCAGCAGCCCCCGGCAGGGGTCCTACAATGAGCAGTTCTTC
CASSPRQGSYNEQFF
>TRBJ1-1|TRBV5-1|-|-
TGCGCCAGCAGAGATGTAGTCAACACTGAAGCTTTCTTT
CASRDVVNTEAFF
>TRBJ1-5|TRBV7-9|-|-
TGTGCCAGCAGCTTAGGCCAGGGAGGTCGCGGGACTCAGCCCCAGCATTTT
CASSLGQGGRGTQPQHF
>TRBJ2-2|TRBV6-5|once|TRBD1
TGTGCCAGCAGGAAAACAGGGGCCGGGGAGCTGTTTTTT
CASRKTGAGELFF
>TRBJ1-2|TRBV3-1/TRBV3-2|-|TRBD1
TGTGCCAGCAGCCAAGCCCAGACAGGGGCTAACTATGGCTACACCTTC
CASSQAQTGANYGYTF
>TRBJ2-5|TRBV7-9|-|TRBD1
TGTGCCAGCAGCTCAACAGGGGGAGAGACCCAGTACTTC
CASSSTGGETQYF
>TRBJ2-1|TRBV6-5|-|TRBD1
TGTGCCAGCAGCGCCACCAGGGGGCCGGATGAGCAGTTCTTC
CASSATRGPDEQFF
>TRBJ1-4|TRBV5-1|-|-
TGCGCCAGCAGCTTGGGGAGCGCAACTAATGAAAAACTGTTTTTT
CASSLGSATNEKLFF
>TRBJ2-5|TRBV5-4|-|-
TGTGCCAGCAGCGAACGCCAGGGTGGAGAGACCCAGTACTTC
CASSERQGGETQYF
>TRBJ2-7|TRBV18|-|-
TGTGCCAGCTCACGTGCTGCGGAAAGCTACGAGCAGTACTTC
CASSRAAESYEQYF
>TRBJ2-2|TRBV6-2/TRBV6-3|-|-
TGTGCCAGCAGTTATACAGGCGCGAACACCGGGGAGCTGTTTTTT
CASSYTGANTGELFF
>TRBJ2-1|TRBV24-1|-|-
TGTGCCACCAGTGATCTTCCCCAGGGGCTCGGCAACAATGAGCAGTTCTTC
CATSDLPQGLGNNEQFF
>TRBJ1-1|TRBV30|-|TRBD1
TGTGCCTGGAGTGCCTGGGACAGGGAGACTGAAGCTTTCTTT
CAWSAWDRETEAFF